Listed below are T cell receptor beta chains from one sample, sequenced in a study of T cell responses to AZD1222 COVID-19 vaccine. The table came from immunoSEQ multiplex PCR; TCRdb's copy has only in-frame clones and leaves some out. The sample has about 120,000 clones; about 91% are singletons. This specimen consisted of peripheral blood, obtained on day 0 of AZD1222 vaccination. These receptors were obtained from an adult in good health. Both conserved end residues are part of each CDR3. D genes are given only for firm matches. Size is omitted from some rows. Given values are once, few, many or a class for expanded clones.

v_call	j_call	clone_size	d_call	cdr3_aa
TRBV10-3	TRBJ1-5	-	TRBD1	CAIRGQGNNQPQHF
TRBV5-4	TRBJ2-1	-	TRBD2	CASSSGGGADNEQFF
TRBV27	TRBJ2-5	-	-	CASSLYPRPQETQYF
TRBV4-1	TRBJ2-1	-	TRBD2	CASSQDIGLVGGPEQFF
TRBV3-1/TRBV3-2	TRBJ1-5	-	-	CASSQMTEVSPNQPQHF
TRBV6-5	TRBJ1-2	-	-	CASSSGQNYGYTF
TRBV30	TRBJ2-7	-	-	CAWSVDYYEQYF
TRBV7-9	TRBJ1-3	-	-	CASPVSGNTIYF
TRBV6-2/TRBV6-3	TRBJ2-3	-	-	CASSYNEGTQYF
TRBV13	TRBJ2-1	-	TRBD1	CASSPGQALEDEQFF
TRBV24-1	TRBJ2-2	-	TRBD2	CATSSGLAGLLLNTGELFF
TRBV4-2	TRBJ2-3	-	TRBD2	CASSQLVGLAPDTQYF
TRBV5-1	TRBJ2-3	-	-	CASSLPQVGATDTQYF
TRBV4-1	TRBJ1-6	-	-	CASSQDSQGLGSPLHF
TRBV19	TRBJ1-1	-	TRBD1	CASSGQGDTEAFF
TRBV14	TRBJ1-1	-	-	CASSQAYGGNTEAFF
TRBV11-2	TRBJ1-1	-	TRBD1	CASSLGQGATEAFF
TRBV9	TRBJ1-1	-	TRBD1	CASSVGDRGIMNTEAFF
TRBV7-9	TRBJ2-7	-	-	CASSLALMGGYEQYF
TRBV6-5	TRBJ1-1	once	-	CASSSDRLNTEAFF
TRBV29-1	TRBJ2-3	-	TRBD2	CSVTSSGGYTDTQYF
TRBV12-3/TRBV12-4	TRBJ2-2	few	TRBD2	CASTSGGTGELFF
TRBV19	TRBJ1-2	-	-	CASSIGGAPYGYTF
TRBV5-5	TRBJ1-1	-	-	CASSSLGGEAFF
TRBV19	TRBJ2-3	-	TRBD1	CASSMGQANTQYF
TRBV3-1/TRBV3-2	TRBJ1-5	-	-	CASSQDSSINQPQHF
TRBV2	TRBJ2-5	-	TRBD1	CATSRGQGFGTQYF
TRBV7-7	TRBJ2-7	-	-	CASSGDRKGTYEQYF
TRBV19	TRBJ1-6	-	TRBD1	CASSERDRSYNSPLHF
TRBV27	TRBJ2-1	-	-	CASRTGFAYNEQFF
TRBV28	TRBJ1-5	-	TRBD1	CASSFVQGAYQPQHF
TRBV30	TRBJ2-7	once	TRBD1	CAWNPGGAEYEQYF
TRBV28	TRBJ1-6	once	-	CASSPRGYSPLHF
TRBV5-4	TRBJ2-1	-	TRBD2	CASSSTSGRGEQFF
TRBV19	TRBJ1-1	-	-	CASSISLNTEAFF
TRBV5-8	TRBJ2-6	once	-	CASSSLTGRSGANVLTF
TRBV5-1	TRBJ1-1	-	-	CASSTGPTEAFF
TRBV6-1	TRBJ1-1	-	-	CASSEQGSTGPNTEAFF
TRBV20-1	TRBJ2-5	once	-	CSASGGGPKETQYF
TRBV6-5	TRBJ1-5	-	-	CASSYSADYSNQPQHF
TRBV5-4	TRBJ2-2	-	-	CASSLVAIGNTGELFF
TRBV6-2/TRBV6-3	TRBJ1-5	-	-	CASSDPNNQPQHF
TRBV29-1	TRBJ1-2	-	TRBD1	CSVGGQLYGYTF
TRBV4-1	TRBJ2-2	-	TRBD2	CASSQGRLAGAGELFF
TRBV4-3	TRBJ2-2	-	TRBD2	CASSRVGGTGELFF
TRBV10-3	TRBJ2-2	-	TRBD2	CAISEPLGLAGHTGELFF
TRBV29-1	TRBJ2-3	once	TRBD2	CSVPTSGRADTQYF
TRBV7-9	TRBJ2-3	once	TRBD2	CASSFPTSGGAADTQYF
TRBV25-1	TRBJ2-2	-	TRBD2	CASSEDPAGVTGELFF
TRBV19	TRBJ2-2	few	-	CASSMRPAGSSGELFF
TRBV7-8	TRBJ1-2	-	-	CASSSLRGRAVLGGYTF
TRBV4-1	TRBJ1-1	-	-	CASSQDQGTGTEAFF
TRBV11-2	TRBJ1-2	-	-	CASSLGGELGYTF
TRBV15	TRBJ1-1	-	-	CATSLGRQTEAFF
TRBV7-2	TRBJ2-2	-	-	CASSPDRVSTGELFF